This T cell receptor (beta chain) was recovered during a study of blood T cell repertoires in COVID-19. The germline V gene has CDR1 SEHNR and CDR2 FQNEAQ (reference sequence). The CDR3 totals 15 residues. The J segment lost 0 bases and the V segment lost 7 bases, leaving 9 bases of the junction unmatched. Profiled with immunoSEQ multiplex PCR; TCRdb holds only in-frame clones, not every one. The sample lists around 170,000 clones; 70% to 85% were seen once. This sequence was found in a man aged 50 to 59 who had recovered from COVID-19. Source material: PBMCs or T cells enriched from blood (not recorded which). The J gene is TRBJ2-7, the V gene TRBV7-9; 7 bases agree with TRBD1. CDR3 sequence (DNA): TGTGCCAGCACCCTAGGACAGGACAGCTCCTACGAGCAGTACTTC. This translates into CASTLGQDSSYEQYF.